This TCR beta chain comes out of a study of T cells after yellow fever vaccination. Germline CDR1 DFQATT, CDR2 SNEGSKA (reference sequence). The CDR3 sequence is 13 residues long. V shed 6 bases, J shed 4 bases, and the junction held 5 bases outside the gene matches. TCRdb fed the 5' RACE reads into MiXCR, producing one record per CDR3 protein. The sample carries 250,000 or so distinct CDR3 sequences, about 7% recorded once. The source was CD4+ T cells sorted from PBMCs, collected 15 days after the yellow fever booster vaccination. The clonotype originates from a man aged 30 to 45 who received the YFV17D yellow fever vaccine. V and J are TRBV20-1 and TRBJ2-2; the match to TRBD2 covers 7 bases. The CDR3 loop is CSASVAGTGELFF. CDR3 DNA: TGCAGTGCGAGCGTAGCGGGCACCGGGGAGCTGTTTTTT.